This is a list of T cell receptor beta chains from one sample in a study of T cells in Graves' hyperthyroidism and ophthalmopathy. A single record per CDR3 protein comes from TCRdb applying MiXCR to the multiplex PCR reads. The repertoire holds 550,000 to 700,000 distinct CDR3 sequences, roughly 46% seen once, with around 17% in the top ten. The sample consisted of peripheral blood or thyroid tissue (not recorded which). The source is an adult woman with Graves' disease, either hyperthyroidism or ophthalmopathy (not recorded which). Both conserved end residues are part of each CDR3.

len	v_gene	j_gene	CDR3aa
14	TRBV7-9	TRBJ2-2	CASPRGLNTGELFF
16	TRBV12-3/TRBV12-4	TRBJ2-6	CASSFYRGSGANVLTF
16	TRBV19	TRBJ1-2	CASTPDKDSRVYGYTF
10	TRBV20-1	TRBJ1-4	CSAYEEKLFF
13	TRBV20-1	TRBJ1-5	CSALSNSNQPQHF
13	TRBV30	TRBJ2-2	CAWKGWDTGELFF
14	TRBV14	TRBJ1-2	CASSQEEYLKGYTF
13	TRBV7-3	TRBJ1-1	CASKVTVNTEAFF
15	TRBV15	TRBJ2-5	CATSRDPGSGETQYF
14	TRBV5-8	TRBJ2-2	CASSLDHRGRELFF
12	TRBV24-1	TRBJ2-1	CATGDWDNEQFF
9	TRBV20-1	TRBJ2-5	CSASETQYF
14	TRBV29-1	TRBJ2-7	CSVFGQGTSYEQYF
15	TRBV19	TRBJ1-6	CASSLRWDNNSPLHF
14	TRBV7-9	TRBJ2-7	CASSPGRTAYEQYF